This passage covers 8 T cell receptor beta chains from one sample sequenced in a study of blood T cell repertoires in COVID-19. Using immunoSEQ multiplex PCR, the repertoire was profiled, and TCRdb retains in-frame clones only, with some absent. The data show a few hundred thousand clones, with about 90% seen just once and roughly 6.7% held by the top ten. Specimen: peripheral blood. Source of these receptors: a young man who had recovered from COVID-19.

This chain connects TRBV19 to TRBJ2-3; weak D call: TRBD2 (5 bases). This CDR3 comprises 12 residues. CDR1 is LNHDA and CDR2 is SQIVND in the germline V gene (reference sequence). V was cut by 7 bases and J by 7 bases, with 12 bases left in between. CDR3 DNA sequence: TGTGCCAGTATGGCTAGCACGAATACGCAGTATTTT. As protein: CASMASTNTQYF.

V gene TRBV5-6 combines with J gene TRBJ1-1; possible D gene TRBD1, 5 bases. CDR1 is SGHDT and CDR2 is YYEEEE in the germline V gene. Trimming removed 4 bases from V and 11 bases from J, with 15 bases in between. The CDR3 loop spans 12 amino acids. This chain's CDR3 is CASSPPLGAAFF. The CDR3 DNA reads as TGTGCCAGCAGCCCCCCGCTAGGGGCGGCTTTCTTT.

This clone was seen more than once but under ten times. The CDR3 DNA reads as TGTGCCAGCAGTGAGCGGGAGGCCGGGGAGCTGTTTTTT. Encoded protein: CASSEREAGELFF. J is TRBJ2-2 and V is TRBV6-4, with 8 bases matching TRBD2. CDR3 length: 13 amino acids. Looked up from germline, CDR1 is MRHNA and CDR2 is SNTAGT. J was trimmed by 6 bases and V by 3 bases; bases with no gene match: 0.

V is TRBV10-3 and J is TRBJ1-6; D perhaps matches TRBD1 (5 bases). V dropped 3 bases and J dropped 2 bases, with 11 bases sitting between them. The germline gives CDR1 ENHRY, CDR2 SYGVKD. This CDR3 contains 16 residues. The CDR3 spells CAISDGGDPYNSPLHF. In DNA form, the CDR3 reads TGTGCCATCAGTGATGGGGGGGACCCCTATAATTCACCCCTCCACTTT.

V is TRBV3-1 (or the pseudogene TRBV3-2) and J is TRBJ2-5; 12 bases are a match to TRBD2. Germline-derived CDR1 and CDR2 are LGHDT and YNNKEL (reference sequence). V shed 4 bases, J shed 0 bases, and the junction held 12 bases outside the gene matches. The CDR3 loop spans 19 amino acids. The CDR3 DNA reads TGTGCCAGCAGCCCCCTAGCTAGCGGGAGGGGGGGGTACCAAGAGACCCAGTACTTC. Encoded protein: CASSPLASGRGGYQETQYF.

This clone was recorded a few times. The V call is TRBV6-5, the J call TRBJ2-5, with 10 nucleotides matching TRBD1. Unmatched junction bases numbered 6, after V lost 7 bases and J lost 4 bases. The CDR3 totals 14 residues. In germline, CDR1 is MNHEY, CDR2 SVGAGI. CDR3 nucleotides: TGTGCCAGCATTCTGACAGGGGGCAGAGAGACCCAGTACTTC. This encodes CASILTGGRETQYF.

The chain couples TRBV7-3 to TRBJ1-2; 7 positions match TRBD1. The V segment lost 2 bases and the J segment 3 bases; nucleotides outside the gene matches: 0. The CDR3 spans 13 residues. Per the germline V gene, CDR1 is SGHTA and CDR2 is FQGTGA. CDR3 residues: CASSLGQDYGYTF. The DNA for the CDR3 is TGTGCCAGCAGCTTAGGACAGGACTATGGCTACACCTTC.

CDR3 coding DNA: TGCGCCAGCAGCTTGATCCCCCAGGGACAAGAGACCCAGTACTTC. This encodes CASSLIPQGQETQYF. The V and J genes are TRBV5-1 and TRBJ2-5; possible D gene TRBD1, 5 bases. The CDR3 extends over 15 amino acids. V was clipped by 1 base and J by 2 bases, with 12 bases between them. Germline CDR1 and CDR2: SGHRS and YFSETQ.